This TCR beta chain originates from a study of molecular identifiers for immune sequencing clone quantification. TCRdb re-called the PCR reads with MiXCR, one entry per CDR3 protein. The sample yields nearly 650,000 distinct CDR3 sequences, 25% seen once. The CDR3 sequence is 15 residues long. The V gene's germline CDR1 is LNHDA and CDR2 SQIVND (reference sequence). Trimming took off 1 base at V and 7 bases at J, with 14 bases between the two ends. In this sample, this clonotype turned up a few times. The V gene is TRBV19, the J gene TRBJ2-1; D tentatively fits TRBD1 or TRBD2 (5 bases each). This sequence originates from a human donor in good health. Some libraries in this study had Jurkat cell RNA spiked in. Sequencing was carried out using naive CD8+ T cells from blood, with Jurkat cell RNA spiked in. Subset denoted: FACS-sorted CD8+CD4-CCR7+CD45RA+ naive T cells. CDR3 amino acids: CASSIGRGPGNEQFF. The DNA for the CDR3 is TGTGCCAGTAGTATAGGACGGGGCCCTGGGAATGAGCAGTTCTTC. Based on the CDR3 plus reference TRBV19 and TRBJ2-1, the full variable domain is DGGITQSPKYLFRKEGQNVTLSCEQNLNHDAMYWYRQDPGQGLRLIYYSQIVNDFQKGDIAEGYSVSREKKESFPLTVTSAQKNPTAFYLCASSIGRGPGNEQFFGPGTRLTVL.